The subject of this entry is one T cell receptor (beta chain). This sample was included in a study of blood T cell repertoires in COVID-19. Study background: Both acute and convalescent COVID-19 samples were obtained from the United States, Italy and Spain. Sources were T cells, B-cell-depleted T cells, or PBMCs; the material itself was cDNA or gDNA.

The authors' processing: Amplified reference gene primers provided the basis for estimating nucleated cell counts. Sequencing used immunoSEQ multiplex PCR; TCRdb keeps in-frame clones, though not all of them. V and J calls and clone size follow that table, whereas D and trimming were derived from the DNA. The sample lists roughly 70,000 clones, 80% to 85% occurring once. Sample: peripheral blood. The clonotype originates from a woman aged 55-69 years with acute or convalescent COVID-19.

DNA for the CDR3: TGTGCCAGTAGTATGGCGGCCAGCCCCTATGGCTACACCTTC. Translating gives CASSMAASPYGYTF. J is TRBJ1-2 and V is TRBV19; D is unclear. The germline V gene encodes CDR1 LNHDA and CDR2 SQIVND (reference sequence). V was clipped by 3 bases and J by 4 bases, with 12 bases between them. The CDR3 runs to 14 residues.